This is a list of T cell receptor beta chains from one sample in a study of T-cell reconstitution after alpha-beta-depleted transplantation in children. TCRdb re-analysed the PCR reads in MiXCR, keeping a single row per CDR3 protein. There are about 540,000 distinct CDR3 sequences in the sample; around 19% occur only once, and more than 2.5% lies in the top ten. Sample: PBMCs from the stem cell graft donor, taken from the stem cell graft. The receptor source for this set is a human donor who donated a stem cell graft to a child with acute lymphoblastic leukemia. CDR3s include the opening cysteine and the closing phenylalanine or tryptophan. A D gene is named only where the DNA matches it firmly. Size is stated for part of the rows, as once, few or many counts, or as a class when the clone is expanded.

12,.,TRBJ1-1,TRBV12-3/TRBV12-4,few,CASSPVTGEAFF,TGTGCCAGCAGTCCGGTGACAGGAGAAGCTTTCTTT
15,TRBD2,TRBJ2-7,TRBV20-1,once,CSARLGLAGAYEQYF,TGCAGTGCTAGACTGGGACTAGCGGGAGCCTACGAGCAGTACTTC
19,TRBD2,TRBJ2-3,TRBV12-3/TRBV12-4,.,CASSLVGGASGGSTDTQYF,TGTGCCAGCAGTTTAGTGGGGGGCGCTAGCGGGGGGAGCACAGATACGCAGTATTTT
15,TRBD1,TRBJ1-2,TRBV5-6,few,CASSFDRDPNYGYTF,TGTGCCAGCAGCTTCGACAGGGATCCTAACTATGGCTACACCTTC
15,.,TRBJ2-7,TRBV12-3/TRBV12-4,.,CASSPRLGRAYEQYF,TGTGCCAGCAGTCCCCGGCTAGGAAGAGCCTACGAGCAGTACTTC
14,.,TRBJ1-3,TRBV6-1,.,CATFGTYSGNTIYF,TGTGCCACCTTTGGGACGTACTCTGGAAACACCATATATTTT
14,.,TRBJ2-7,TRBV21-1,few,CASSKGTGDYEQYF,TGTGCCAGCAGCAAAGGAACAGGGGACTACGAGCAGTACTTC
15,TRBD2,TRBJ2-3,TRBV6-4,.,CASSDDSGGSDTQYF,TGTGCCAGCAGTGACGATAGCGGGGGCTCAGATACGCAGTATTTT
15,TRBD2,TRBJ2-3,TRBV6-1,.,CASSMTSGRTDTQYF,TGTGCCAGCAGCATGACTAGCGGGAGAACAGATACGCAGTATTTT
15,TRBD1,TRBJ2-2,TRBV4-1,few,CASSPAGGLAGELFF,TGCGCCAGCAGCCCCGCAGGGGGCCTAGCCGGGGAGCTGTTTTTT
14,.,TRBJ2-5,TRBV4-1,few,CASSQWLAQETQYF,TGCGCCAGCAGCCAATGGCTAGCCCAAGAGACCCAGTACTTC
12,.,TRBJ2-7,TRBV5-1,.,CASRLRGDEQYF,TGCGCCAGCCGCTTGAGAGGGGACGAGCAGTACTTC
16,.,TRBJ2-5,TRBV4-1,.,CASSQGRGGFQETQYF,TGCGCCAGCAGCCAGGGCAGGGGAGGATTTCAAGAGACCCAGTACTTC
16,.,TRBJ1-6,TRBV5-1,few,CASSWKEVASNSPLHF,TGCGCCAGCAGCTGGAAAGAAGTAGCCTCTAATTCACCCCTCCACTTT
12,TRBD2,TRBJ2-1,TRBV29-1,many,CSAVAGRNEQFF,TGCAGCGCGGTAGCGGGACGTAATGAGCAGTTCTTC
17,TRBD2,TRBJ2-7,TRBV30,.,CAWTPGLYGTSGTQQYF,TGTGCCTGGACCCCAGGGCTCTACGGGACTAGCGGGACCCAGCAGTACTTC
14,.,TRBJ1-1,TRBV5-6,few,CASSLPRLNTEAFF,TGTGCCAGCAGCTTGCCGAGGTTGAACACTGAAGCTTTCTTT
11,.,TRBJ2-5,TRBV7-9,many,CASSLYETQYF,TGTGCCAGCAGCTTATACGAGACCCAGTACTTC
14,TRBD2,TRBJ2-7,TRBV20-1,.,CSARESGGSYEQYF,TGCAGTGCTAGAGAAAGCGGGGGCTCCTACGAGCAGTACTTC
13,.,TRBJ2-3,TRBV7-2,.,CASSTDPTDTQYF,TGTGCCAGCAGCACAGACCCCACAGATACGCAGTATTTT
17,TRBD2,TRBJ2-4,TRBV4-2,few,CASSQENSGIAKNIQYF,TGTGCCAGCAGCCAAGAAAATAGCGGGATAGCCAAAAACATTCAGTACTTC
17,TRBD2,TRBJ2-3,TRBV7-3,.,CASSLRTSGFSTDTQYF,TGTGCCAGCAGCCTCCGGACTAGCGGGTTTAGCACAGATACGCAGTATTTT
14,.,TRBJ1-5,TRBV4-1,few,CASSQLILNQPQHF,TGCGCCAGCAGCCAACTAATACTCAATCAGCCCCAGCATTTT
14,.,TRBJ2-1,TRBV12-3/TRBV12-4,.,CASSFSRDYNEQFF,TGTGCCAGCAGTTTCAGCAGGGACTACAATGAGCAGTTCTTC
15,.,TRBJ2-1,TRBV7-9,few,CASSFLQGTYNEQFF,TGTGCCAGCAGCTTCCTACAGGGAACTTACAATGAGCAGTTCTTC
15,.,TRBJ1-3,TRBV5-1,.,CASSFSTGSGNTIYF,TGCGCCAGCAGCTTTTCCACCGGCTCTGGAAACACCATATATTTT
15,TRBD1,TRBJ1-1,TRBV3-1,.,CASSQDLYRGTEAFF,TGTGCCAGCAGCCAAGATCTGTACAGGGGCACTGAAGCTTTCTTT
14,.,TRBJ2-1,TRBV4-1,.,CASSPSSLDWEQFF,TGCGCCAGCAGCCCCTCCTCTCTAGATTGGGAGCAGTTCTTC
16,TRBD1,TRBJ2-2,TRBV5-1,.,CASSLAGTVDTGELFF,TGCGCCAGCAGCTTGGCCGGGACAGTAGACACCGGGGAGCTGTTTTTT
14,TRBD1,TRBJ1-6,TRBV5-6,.,CASSHGTGFVALHF,TGTGCCAGCAGCCATGGGACAGGGTTCGTTGCCCTCCACTTT
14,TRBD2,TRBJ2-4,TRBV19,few,CASRGGGAKNIQYF,TGTGCCAGTAGAGGCGGGGGAGCCAAAAACATTCAGTACTTC
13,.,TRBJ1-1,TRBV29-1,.,CSVSSGANTEAFF,TGCAGCGTCTCCTCGGGCGCGAACACTGAAGCTTTCTTT
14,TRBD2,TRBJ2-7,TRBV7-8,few,CASSLGGLARWEYF,TGTGCCAGCAGCTTAGGGGGACTAGCTCGTTGGGAGTACTTC
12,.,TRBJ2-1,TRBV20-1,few,CSARVTGQWQFF,TGCAGTGCTAGAGTCACAGGGCAATGGCAGTTCTTC
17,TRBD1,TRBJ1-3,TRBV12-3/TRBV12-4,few,CASSLRTGGYSGNTIYF,TGTGCCAGCAGTCTGAGGACAGGGGGCTACTCTGGAAACACCATATATTTT
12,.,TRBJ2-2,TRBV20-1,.,CSARQGTGELFF,TGCAGTGCTAGACAGGGAACCGGGGAGCTGTTTTTT
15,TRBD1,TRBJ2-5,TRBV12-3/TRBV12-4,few,CASSQPRGQQETQYF,TGTGCCAGCAGTCAACCCAGGGGGCAGCAAGAGACCCAGTACTTC
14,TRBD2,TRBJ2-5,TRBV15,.,CATSRTSGIETQYF,TGTGCCACCAGTAGGACTAGCGGGATAGAGACCCAGTACTTC
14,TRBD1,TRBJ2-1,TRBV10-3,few,CAISGTGLGNEQFF,TGTGCCATCAGTGGGACAGGGTTGGGCAATGAGCAGTTCTTC
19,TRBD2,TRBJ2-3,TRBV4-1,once,CASSQEAGLAGGPTDTQYF,TGCGCCAGCAGCCAAGAAGCGGGGCTAGCGGGAGGGCCTACAGATACGCAGTATTTT
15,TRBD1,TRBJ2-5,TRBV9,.,CASSVNRGRRETQYF,TGTGCCAGCAGCGTAAACAGGGGGCGCCGAGAGACCCAGTACTTC
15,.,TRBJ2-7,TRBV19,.,CASSFGSWSSYEQYF,TGTGCCAGTAGTTTCGGTAGCTGGAGCTCCTACGAGCAGTACTTC
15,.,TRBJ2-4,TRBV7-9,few,CASSLPTGSKNIQYF,TGTGCCAGCAGCTTACCCACTGGCAGCAAAAACATTCAGTACTTC
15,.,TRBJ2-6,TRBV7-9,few,CASSFLGGGANVLTF,TGTGCCAGCAGCTTCCTCGGAGGAGGGGCCAACGTCCTGACTTTC
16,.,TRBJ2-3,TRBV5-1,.,CASSLDGGAATDTQYF,TGCGCCAGCAGCTTGGATGGGGGGGCCGCCACAGATACGCAGTATTTT
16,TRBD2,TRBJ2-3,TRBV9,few,CASSVAGLAYTDTQYF,TGTGCCAGCAGCGTAGCGGGACTAGCCTACACAGATACGCAGTATTTT
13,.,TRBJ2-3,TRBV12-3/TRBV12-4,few,CASSRPVEDTQYF,TGTGCCAGCAGTCGCCCGGTGGAAGATACGCAGTATTTT
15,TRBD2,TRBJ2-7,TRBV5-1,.,CASSLVGTKSYEQYF,TGCGCCAGCAGCTTGGTAGGGACTAAAAGCTACGAGCAGTACTTC
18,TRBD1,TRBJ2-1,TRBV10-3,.,CAISERFGPGQGYNEQFF,TGTGCCATCAGTGAGCGCTTTGGACCGGGACAGGGCTACAATGAGCAGTTCTTC
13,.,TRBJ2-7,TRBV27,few,CASGWGASYEQYF,TGTGCCAGCGGTTGGGGAGCCTCCTACGAGCAGTACTTC